This section outlines one T cell receptor (beta chain) sequence together with its context. The germline V gene encodes CDR1 MGHDK and CDR2 SYGVNS. The CDR3 covers 13 residues. The V and J ends lost 3 bases and 5 bases, in that order; junction bases with no gene match: 1. Using its own MiXCR run on the 5' RACE reads, TCRdb lists one record per CDR3 protein. The sample has around 52,000 distinct CDR3 sequences; around 28% are singletons. Source material: tumor-infiltrating memory CD4+ T cells sorted from the breast tumor. As for subset: memory CD4+ T cells, CD4+CD45RO+CD25-. J is TRBJ1-5 and V is TRBV25-1; TRBD1 aligns across 7 bases. The clonotype originates from a female donor with breast cancer. In DNA, the CDR3 is TGTGCCAGCAGTGACAGGGGGGATCAGCCCCAGCATTTT. Translating gives CASSDRGDQPQHF.